This T cell receptor beta chain stems from a study of blood T cell repertoires in COVID-19. This CDR3 comprises 13 residues. Germline V CDR1 and CDR2: SEHNR, FQNEAQ (reference sequence). Between the trimmed V and J ends, which lost 4 bases and 4 bases, there was a span of 8 bases. Profiling relied on immunoSEQ multiplex PCR, and the TCRdb table lists in-frame clones only, not all of them. The sample carries 150,000 to 200,000 clones, around 86% recorded once. The V gene is TRBV7-9, the J gene TRBJ2-1; D perhaps matches TRBD1 (5 bases). Sequencing was carried out using peripheral blood. The receptor's source is a man aged 50 to 59 with active or convalescent COVID-19. Written as DNA, the CDR3 is TGTGCCAGCAGCTCCGGACAATACAATGAGCAGTTCTTC. It yields the protein CASSSGQYNEQFF.